Here is one TCR beta chain with its context. The antigen is undetermined. This record comes from a study of shared clonotypes between healthy human individuals. Original analysis: From ImmunoSEQ came sequences covering only the junction and carrying no quality scores, so filtering differed. Data came from immunoSEQ multiplex PCR; TCRdb stores just in-frame clones and leaves some out. V, J and clone size are those of that table, while D and trimming were read from the DNA. Of millions of clones listed, over 85% are singletons. This CDR3 contains 12 residues. Germline CDR1 is SGHNT and CDR2 is YYREEE (reference sequence). The ends were cut back, 1 base at V and 6 bases at J, with 7 bases in the middle. General study points: With few donors, the genetic and exposure-history diversity represented was limited.

Participating donors were healthy, HIV-negative adults free of recent acute infections or vaccinations. Partitioning of CD4+ cells yielded a CD45RA+ naive subset and a CD45RA-negative memory subset. The chain employs TRBV5-4 and TRBJ1-2; D might be TRBD1 (6 bases). This clonotype was sampled from a man aged 18 to 29 in good health. Sequencing used naive CD4+ T cells sorted from blood. Subset specified: CD45RA+ positively selected. The CDR3 sequence: CASSLTGNGYTF. DNA for the CDR3: TGTGCCAGCAGCTTGACAGGGAATGGCTACACCTTC.